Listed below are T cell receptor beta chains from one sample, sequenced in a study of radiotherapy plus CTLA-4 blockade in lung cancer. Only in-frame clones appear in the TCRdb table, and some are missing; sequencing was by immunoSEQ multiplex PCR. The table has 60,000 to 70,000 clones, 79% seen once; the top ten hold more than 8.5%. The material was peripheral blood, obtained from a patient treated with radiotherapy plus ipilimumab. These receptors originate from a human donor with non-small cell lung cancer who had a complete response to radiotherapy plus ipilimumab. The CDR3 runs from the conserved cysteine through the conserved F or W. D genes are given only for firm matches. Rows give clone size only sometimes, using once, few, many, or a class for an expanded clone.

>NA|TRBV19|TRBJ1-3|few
CASSISGVGYTIYF
TGTGCCAGTAGTATATCAGGGGTTGGGTACACCATATATTTT
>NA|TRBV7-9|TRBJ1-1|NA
CASSGRQERRTEAFF
TGTGCCAGCAGCGGTCGACAGGAGCGACGGACTGAAGCTTTCTTT
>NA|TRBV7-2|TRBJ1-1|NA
CASSLSDLGTEAFF
TGTGCCAGCAGCCTGTCCGATCTTGGGACTGAAGCTTTCTTT
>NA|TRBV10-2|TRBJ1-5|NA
CASKGGGNQPQHF
TGCGCCAGCAAGGGGGGGGGCAATCAGCCCCAGCATTTT
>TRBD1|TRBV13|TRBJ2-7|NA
CASSPTGTGYGEQYF
TGTGCCAGCAGCCCGACCGGGACAGGGTACGGCGAGCAGTACTTC
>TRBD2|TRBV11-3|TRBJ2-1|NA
CASSPPRLAGLDSYNEQFF
TGTGCCAGCAGCCCCCCCCGACTAGCGGGATTAGACTCCTACAATGAGCAGTTCTTC
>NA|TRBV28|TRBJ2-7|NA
CVVTGNYEQYF
TGTGTCGTAACAGGGAACTACGAGCAGTACTTC
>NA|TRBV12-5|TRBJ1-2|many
CASGLGSNYGYTF
TGTGCTAGTGGTTTGGGTTCTAACTATGGCTACACCTTC
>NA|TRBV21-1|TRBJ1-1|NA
CASSNMVRDTEAFF
TGTGCCAGCAGCAATATGGTAAGGGACACTGAAGCTTTCTTT
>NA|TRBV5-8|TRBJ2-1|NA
CASSLRDYNEQFF
TGTGCCAGCAGCTTAAGAGATTACAATGAGCAGTTCTTC
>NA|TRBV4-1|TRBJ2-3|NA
CASSRGRLEGTDTQYF
TGCGCCAGCAGCCGGGGTAGATTGGAGGGAACAGATACGCAGTATTTT
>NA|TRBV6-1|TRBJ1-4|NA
CASSEVGTGGEKLFF
TGTGCCAGCAGTGAAGTCGGGACGGGAGGTGAAAAACTGTTTTTT
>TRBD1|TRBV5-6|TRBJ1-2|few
CASRWTGQGNYGYTF
TGTGCCAGCAGATGGACAGGGCAGGGTAACTATGGCTACACCTTC
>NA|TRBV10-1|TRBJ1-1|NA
CASREKGGGF
TGCGCCAGCAGAGAGAAAGGGGGAGGCTTT
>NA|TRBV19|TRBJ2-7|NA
CASSTTGTAAYEQYF
TGTGCCAGTAGTACCACCGGGACCGCGGCCTACGAGCAGTACTTC
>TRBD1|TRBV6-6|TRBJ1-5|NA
CASSYSGTGNQPQHF
TGTGCCAGCAGTTACAGCGGGACAGGGAATCAGCCCCAGCATTTT
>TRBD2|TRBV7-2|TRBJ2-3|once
CASRIGLAGADTQYF
TGTGCCAGCAGGATCGGACTAGCGGGGGCAGATACGCAGTATTTT
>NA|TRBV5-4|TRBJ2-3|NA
CASSLGERVDTQYF
TGTGCCAGCAGCTTGGGGGAAAGGGTAGATACGCAGTATTTT
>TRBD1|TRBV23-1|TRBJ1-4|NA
CAIHPGQGARDGEKLFF
TGCGCCATCCATCCGGGACAGGGGGCGAGGGACGGTGAAAAACTGTTTTTT
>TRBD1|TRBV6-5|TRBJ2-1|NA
CASSFPGTGSGNEQFF
TGTGCCAGCAGTTTTCCCGGGACAGGGAGTGGGAATGAGCAGTTCTTC
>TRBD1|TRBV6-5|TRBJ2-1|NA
CASSYFGTGKAGEQFF
TGTGCCAGCAGTTACTTTGGGACAGGGAAGGCTGGTGAGCAGTTCTTC
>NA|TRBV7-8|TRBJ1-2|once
CASSFPYYGYTF
TGTGCCAGCAGCTTTCCTTACTATGGCTACACCTTC
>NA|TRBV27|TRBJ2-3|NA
CASRSGGSGGDTQYF
TGTGCCAGCAGGTCCGGGGGCTCGGGGGGAGATACGCAGTATTTT
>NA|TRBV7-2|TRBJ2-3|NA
CASSLAGRTDTQYF
TGTGCCAGCAGCTTAGCGGGGCGCACAGATACGCAGTATTTT
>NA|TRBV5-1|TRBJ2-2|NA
CASSVPGTAVAGELFF
TGCGCCAGCAGCGTCCCAGGGACGGCGGTAGCCGGGGAGCTGTTTTTT
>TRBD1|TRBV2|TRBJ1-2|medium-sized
CASRNRGLGVYTF
TGTGCCAGCAGGAACAGGGGGCTTGGCGTCTACACCTTC
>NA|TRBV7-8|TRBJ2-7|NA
CASSYGSQQGSYF
TGTGCCAGCAGCTACGGGTCCCAACAGGGCTCGTACTTC
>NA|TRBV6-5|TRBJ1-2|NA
CASSQHGASYGYTF
TGTGCCAGCAGTCAACACGGGGCTTCCTATGGCTACACCTTC
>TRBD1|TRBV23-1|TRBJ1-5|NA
CASSSPPDRVRGSNQPQHF
TGCGCCAGCAGCTCACCACCCGACAGGGTCCGTGGTAGCAATCAGCCCCAGCATTTT
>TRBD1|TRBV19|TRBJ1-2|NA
CASSVTGPYGYTF
TGTGCCAGTAGTGTGACAGGGCCATATGGCTACACCTTC
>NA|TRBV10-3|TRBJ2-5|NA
CAISDSGQETQYF
TGTGCCATCAGCGACAGCGGTCAAGAGACCCAGTACTTC
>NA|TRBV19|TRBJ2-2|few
CASSMQENTGELFF
TGTGCCAGTAGTATGCAGGAGAACACCGGGGAGCTGTTTTTT
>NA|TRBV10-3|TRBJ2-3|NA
CAISEGDTQYF
TGTGCCATCAGTGAGGGAGATACGCAGTATTTT
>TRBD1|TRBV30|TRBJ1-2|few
CAWRNTGVLLGGYTF
TGTGCCTGGAGGAATACAGGGGTTCTTCTGGGGGGCTACACCTTC
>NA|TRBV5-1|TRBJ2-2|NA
CASSFGRNTGELFF
TGCGCCAGCAGCTTTGGCAGGAACACCGGGGAGCTGTTTTTT
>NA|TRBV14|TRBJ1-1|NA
CASSQEYREGDTEAFF
TGTGCCAGCAGCCAAGAATACAGGGAGGGGGACACTGAAGCTTTCTTT
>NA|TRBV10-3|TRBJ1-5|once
CAISESMGVQPQHF
TGTGCCATCAGTGAGTCGATGGGGGTCCAGCCCCAGCATTTT
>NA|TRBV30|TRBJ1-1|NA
CAWRGTRTEAFF
TGTGCCTGGAGGGGGACACGTACTGAAGCTTTCTTT
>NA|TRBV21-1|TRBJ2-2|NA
CASSTPRVGVGELFF
TGTGCCAGCAGCACCCCAAGGGTCGGGGTCGGGGAGCTGTTTTTT
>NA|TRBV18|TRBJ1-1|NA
CASSQGTGEAFF
TGTGCCAGCTCACAGGGGACGGGTGAAGCTTTCTTT
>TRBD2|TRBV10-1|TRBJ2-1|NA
CASGGSNSYNEQFF
TGCGCCAGCGGCGGGAGTAACTCCTACAATGAGCAGTTCTTC
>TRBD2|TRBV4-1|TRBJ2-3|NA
CASSQTGGTDTQYF
TGCGCCAGCAGCCAAACGGGGGGAACAGATACGCAGTATTTT
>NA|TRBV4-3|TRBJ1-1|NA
CASSQERDTEAFF
TGCGCCAGCAGCCAAGAGAGGGACACTGAAGCTTTCTTT
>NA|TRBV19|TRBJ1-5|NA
CASSPRTALNQPQHF
TGTGCCAGTAGTCCCCGGACAGCGCTGAATCAGCCCCAGCATTTT
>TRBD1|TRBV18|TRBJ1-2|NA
CASSAGQEYGYTF
TGTGCCAGCTCAGCGGGACAGGAGTATGGCTACACCTTC
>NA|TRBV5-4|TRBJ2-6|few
CASSKKMTGISGANVLTF
TGTGCCAGCAGCAAAAAAATGACAGGTATCTCTGGGGCCAACGTCCTGACTTTC
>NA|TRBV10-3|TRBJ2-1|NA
CAISDPTRSGEQFF
TGTGCCATCAGTGACCCGACTAGATCGGGCGAGCAGTTCTTC
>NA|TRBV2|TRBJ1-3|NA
CASSEGVLGGNTIYF
TGTGCCAGCAGTGAGGGGGTGTTGGGAGGAAACACCATATATTTT
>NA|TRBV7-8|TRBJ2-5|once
CASSSRMGQETQYF
TGTGCCAGCAGCTCTAGGATGGGTCAAGAGACCCAGTACTTC
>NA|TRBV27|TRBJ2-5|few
CASSLSWGPAETQYF
TGTGCCAGCAGTTTATCGTGGGGACCGGCGGAGACCCAGTACTTC
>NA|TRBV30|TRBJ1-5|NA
CAWSVGINQPQHF
TGTGCCTGGAGTGTAGGGATCAATCAGCCCCAGCATTTT
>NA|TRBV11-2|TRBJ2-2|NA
CASSLGDLGELFF
TGTGCCAGCAGCTTGGGGGACCTCGGGGAGCTGTTTTTT
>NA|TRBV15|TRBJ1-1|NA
CATSPERRTEAFF
TGTGCCACCAGCCCCGAGAGGCGAACTGAAGCTTTCTTT
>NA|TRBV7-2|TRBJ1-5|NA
CASSPMGGVNQPQHF
TGTGCCAGCAGCCCCATGGGGGGCGTGAATCAGCCCCAGCATTTT
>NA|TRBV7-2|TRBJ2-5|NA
CASSLGTGQSGTQYF
TGTGCCAGCAGCTTAGGAACGGGTCAAAGCGGGACCCAGTACTTC
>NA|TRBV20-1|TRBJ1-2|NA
CSARDLWGYTF
TGCAGTGCGCGGGACCTATGGGGCTACACCTTC
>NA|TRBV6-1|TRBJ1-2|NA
CASSPFQGANYGYTF
TGTGCCAGCAGTCCCTTCCAGGGAGCAAACTATGGCTACACCTTC
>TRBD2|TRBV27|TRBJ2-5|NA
CASSRGGRETQYF
TGTGCCAGCAGTCGGGGGGGCCGAGAGACCCAGTACTTC
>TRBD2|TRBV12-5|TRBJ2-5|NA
CASGPGTSGSSETQYF
TGTGCTAGTGGCCCCGGGACTAGCGGGAGCAGCGAGACCCAGTACTTC
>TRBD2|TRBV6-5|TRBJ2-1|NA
CASKSGRANYEQFF
TGTGCCAGCAAGAGCGGGAGGGCCAACTATGAGCAGTTCTTC